These 10 T cell receptor beta chains originate from one sample sequenced in a study of T cells after posttransplantation cyclophosphamide. Libraries were prepared by immunoSEQ multiplex PCR; TCRdb keeps only in-frame clonotypes and omits some of them. The data contain 30,000 or so clones, around 90% of them singletons. Specimen: PBMCs. The receptors come from a woman between 40 and 50 years old with a blood cancer, CMV-positive, and with a related stem cell donor.

V usage is TRBV9 and J usage is TRBJ2-1; 16 nucleotides align to TRBD2. With V trimmed by 3 bases and J by 3 bases, 12 bases remained unmatched. This CDR3 comprises 20 residues. Germline CDR1 SGDLS, CDR2 YYNGEE. The CDR3 region has the DNA TGTGCCAGCAGCGCCAGGGCGGGACTAGCGGGGGGGCCTCTCTACAATGAGCAGTTCTTC. Its translation is CASSARAGLAGGPLYNEQFF. The complete variable domain, with remaining parts taken from reference TRBV9 and TRBJ2-1, reads DSGVTQTPKHLITATGQRVTLRCSPRSGDLSVYWYQQSLDQGLQFLIQYYNGEERAKGNILERFSAQQFPDLHSELNLSSLELGDSALYFCASSARAGLAGGPLYNEQFFGPGTRLTVL.

V and J are TRBV20-1 and TRBJ2-1; no definite D call. The germline V and J ends were trimmed by 5 bases and 8 bases, with 10 bases remaining between them. Germline V lookup: CDR1 DFQATT, CDR2 SNEGSKA (reference sequence). The CDR3 covers 11 residues. The CDR3 coding sequence is TGCAGTGCTGGCTACACAGATGAGCAGTTCTTC. This encodes CSAGYTDEQFF.

The chain uses TRBV19 and TRBJ2-2; 9 bases line up with TRBD1. CDR3 length equals 14 residues. V was pared by 7 bases and J by 6 bases, with 6 bases of the junction left unmatched. Germline CDR1 is LNHDA and CDR2 is SQIVND (reference sequence). CDR3: CASIRDRDAGELFF. The CDR3 coding sequence is TGTGCCAGTATCCGGGACAGGGACGCCGGGGAGCTGTTTTTT.

This clone was found once. The chain recombines TRBV11-2 with TRBJ2-7; D not resolved. Between the trimmed V and J ends, which lost 5 bases and 0 bases, there was a span of 14 bases. Per the germline V gene, CDR1 is SGHAT and CDR2 is FQNNGV. The CDR3 sequence is 15 residues long. This chain's CDR3 is CASSLRGPGSYEQYF. The CDR3 DNA reads TGTGCCAGCAGCCTCCGTGGGCCAGGCTCCTACGAGCAGTACTTC.

This rearrangement joins TRBV5-6 to TRBJ1-3, with D perhaps TRBD1 (6 bases). Deletions cut 0 bases from V and 4 bases from J, with 14 bases between. The CDR3 length is 16 residues. CDR1 is SGHDT and CDR2 is YYEEEE in the germline V gene. Written as DNA, the CDR3 is TGTGCCAGCAGCTTGGATCCGACAGGTGTAGGAAACACCATATATTTT. It is translated as CASSLDPTGVGNTIYF.

V is TRBV27 and J is TRBJ2-7; 8 nucleotides match TRBD1. This CDR3 contains 14 residues. Germline V lookup: CDR1 MNHEY, CDR2 SMNVEV (reference sequence). Trimming removed 0 bases from V and 9 bases from J; junction bases left unmatched: 7. DNA for the CDR3: TGTGCCAGCAGTTTATCGGGCAGGGGGCGAGTGCAGTACTTC. Translation: CASSLSGRGRVQYF.

CDR3 protein: CASSTDRRVRPQHF. The CDR3, as DNA: TGTGCCAGCAGTACAGACAGGCGGGTACGGCCCCAGCATTTT. This rearrangement joins TRBV6-6 to TRBJ1-5, with a tentative D call TRBD1 (6 bases). The CDR3 is made up of 14 amino acids. Per the germline V gene, CDR1 is MNHNY and CDR2 is SVGAGI (reference sequence). V lost 5 bases and J lost 9, with 17 bases in between.

The V call is TRBV19, the J call TRBJ1-2; D perhaps matches TRBD1 (5 bases). This CDR3 is 13 amino acids long. Trimming shortened V by 10 bases and J by 4 bases, and 16 bases separated the two germline ends. The germline V gene encodes CDR1 LNHDA and CDR2 SQIVND (reference sequence). As DNA, the CDR3 is TGTGCCACCACATCGACAGCTTTCTATGGCTACACCTTC. This encodes CATTSTAFYGYTF.

The rearrangement joins TRBV19 to TRBJ1-2; 9 nucleotides line up with TRBD1. Trimming removed 3 bases from V and 4 bases from J; junction bases left unmatched: 6. The CDR3 spans 15 residues. The germline gives CDR1 LNHDA, CDR2 SQIVND (reference sequence). CDR3 DNA: TGTGCCAGTAGTATTGGGACAGGGAAACCCTATGGCTACACCTTC. It specifies CASSIGTGKPYGYTF.

V and J are TRBV6-5 and TRBJ1-5; D not certain. CDR1 MNHEY and CDR2 SVGAGI come from the germline V gene. V lost 0 bases to trimming and J lost 3 bases, with 9 bases between them. The CDR3 extends over 15 amino acids. CDR3 DNA: TGTGCCAGCAGTTACTCGAGGGCTATCAATCAGCCCCAGCATTTT. Translating it yields CASSYSRAINQPQHF.